This TCR beta chain was found in a study of T cell repertoires in ileal Crohn's disease. CDR1 KGHSH and CDR2 LQKENI come from the germline V gene. The CDR3 runs 14 residues. The V end was cut by 2 bases, the J end by 0 bases, with 8 bases between. TCRB immunosequencing input was approximately 450 nanograms of biopsy DNA per sample. The table came from immunoSEQ multiplex PCR; TCRdb's copy has only in-frame clones and leaves some out. The repertoire holds roughly 30,000 clones, roughly 75% seen once, with roughly 20% in the top ten. This clone came up a few times. The target antigen is unknown. Whole-study results and caveats: Every patient over 26.8% clonality showed endoscopic recurrence. Sorted CD8 T cells held more high-frequency clones than CD4.

This clonotype was sampled from an adult with Crohn's disease. The chain links TRBV18 to TRBJ2-7; perhaps TRBD2 as D (5 bases). The material sequenced was ileal tissue. The CDR3 coding sequence is TGTGCCAGCTCACCAGCAGGACTCTCCTACGAGCAGTACTTC. This gives the protein CASSPAGLSYEQYF.